This T cell receptor beta chain derives from a study of response to subunit inactivated influenza vaccine. Each CDR3 protein is one row after TCRdb ran MiXCR on the RT-PCR reads. The data show roughly 620,000 distinct CDR3 sequences, with approximately 11% seen just once and 11% held by the top ten. The same data also contributed to another study, on T cells expressing NK-cell markers. As that study records: UMI-tagged 5'RACE template switching yielded the TCR beta cDNA.

The receptor comes from a middle-aged man who received an inactivated influenza vaccine. The sequences come from PBMCs from blood, collected on the day of vaccination.

CDR3 residues: CASSRDSPGEQFF. In DNA form, the CDR3 reads TGTGCCAGCAGCAGGGACAGTCCCGGTGAGCAGTTCTTC. The chain uses TRBV7-2 and TRBJ2-1; 7 nucleotides agree with TRBD1. Trimming at V came to 5 bases and at J to 9 bases, leaving 7 bases not matched to a gene. CDR3 size: 13 residues. CDR1 is SGHTA and CDR2 is FQGNSA in the germline V gene.